This entry lists 19 T cell receptor beta chains sequenced from one sample in a study of shared clonotypes between healthy human individuals. Clones were sequenced by immunoSEQ multiplex PCR, and TCRdb holds only the in-frame ones, with some missing. This sample has more than 400,000 clones, with about 96% found just once. The source material was naive CD4+ T cells sorted from blood. Subset denoted: CD45RA+ positively selected. The receptors here all came from a woman in her 30s in good health.

CDR3 in amino acids: CASSVDRGQPQHF. In DNA, the CDR3 is TGTGCCAGCAGTGTAGACAGGGGTCAGCCCCAGCATTTT. The V gene is TRBV6-4, the J gene TRBJ1-5, with 8 bases fitting TRBD1. The CDR3 length is 13 residues. Per germline, CDR1 MRHNA and CDR2 SNTAGT. With 4 bases clipped from V and 6 bases from J, the junction kept 2 bases outside the gene matches.

This chain links TRBV11-2 with TRBJ2-7; D is unclear. Germline values: CDR1 SGHAT, CDR2 FQNNGV. Trimming removed 0 bases from V and 6 bases from J, with 3 bases in between. This CDR3 is built from 11 residues. The CDR3 region is CASSLEGEQYF. Written as DNA, the CDR3 is TGTGCCAGCAGCTTAGAAGGCGAGCAGTACTTC.

The chain employs TRBV7-9 and TRBJ1-2; TRBD1 matches at 7 bases. Unmatched junction bases numbered 6, after V lost 5 bases and J lost 3 bases. The CDR3 sequence is 14 residues long. Germline-derived CDR1 and CDR2 are SEHNR and FQNEAQ (reference sequence). CDR3 loop: CASSPGGKDYGYTF. The CDR3 DNA follows: TGTGCCAGCAGCCCAGGGGGGAAAGACTATGGCTACACCTTC.

The chain combines TRBV28 with TRBJ1-2, with a weak D call TRBD1 (6 bases). The CDR3 spans 13 residues. Germline V gene sequence: CDR1 MDHEN, CDR2 SYDVKM. V lost 3 bases, J lost 7 bases, and 12 bases lay in between. CDR3 DNA: TGTGCCAGCAGTTTTGCGGGGGCGCGTGGCTACACCTTC. This encodes CASSFAGARGYTF.

Here the CDR3 DNA reads TGTGCCAGCAAGCCACAGGGGAGGGACACTGAAGCTTTCTTT. Its protein is CASKPQGRDTEAFF. The gene calls are TRBV18 and TRBJ1-1; TRBD1 aligns across 7 bases. From germline, CDR1 is KGHSH and CDR2 LQKENI. The CDR3 contains 14 residues. The V gene end was trimmed by 8 bases and the J gene end by 3 bases; junction bases not matched to a gene: 9.

V is TRBV7-8 and J is TRBJ2-5; 8 bases agree with TRBD2. V gave up 5 bases and J gave up 4 bases; unmatched junction bases: 3. Germline-derived CDR1 and CDR2 are SGHVS and FQNEAQ. The CDR3 contains 13 residues. The CDR3 DNA reads as TGTGCCAGCAGCCCCGGGGGGGTAGAGACCCAGTACTTC. Encoded protein: CASSPGGVETQYF. Combining the CDR3 with reference TRBV7-8 and TRBJ2-5 gives the whole variable domain GAGVSQSPRYKVAKRGQDVALRCDPISGHVSLFWYQQALGQGPEFLTYFQNEAQLDKSGLPSDRFFAERPEGSVSTLKIQRTQQEDSAVYLCASSPGGVETQYFGPGTRLLVL.

The chain combines TRBV28 with TRBJ2-1; the match to TRBD2 covers 11 bases. V gave up 6 bases and J gave up 8 bases; unmatched junction bases: 12. The CDR3 loop spans 16 amino acids. CDR1 MDHEN and CDR2 SYDVKM come from the germline V gene. The CDR3 spells CASRPPLAGGGHEQFF. For the CDR3, the DNA is TGTGCCAGCAGGCCTCCCCTAGCGGGGGGTGGGCATGAGCAGTTCTTC.

The chain joins TRBV14 to TRBJ1-1; no firm D call. Per the germline V gene, CDR1 is SGHDN and CDR2 is FVKESK. V was trimmed by 4 bases and J by 4 bases, leaving 16 bases between them. The CDR3 has 15 amino acids. In nucleotides, the CDR3 is TGTGCCAGCAGCCCTCATGAAGGTTGGAGCACTGAAGCTTTCTTT. Protein: CASSPHEGWSTEAFF.

V and J are TRBV2 and TRBJ2-3; D is possibly TRBD1 or TRBD2 (5 bases each). The CDR3 is 13 residues long. V lost 9 bases and J 0 bases, leaving 10 bases between the germline ends. The germline V gene has CDR1 SNHLY and CDR2 FYNNEI. CDR3 nucleotides: TGTGCCAGAGGGACGGCTAGCACAGATACGCAGTATTTT. The encoded protein is CARGTASTDTQYF.

V is TRBV28 and J is TRBJ2-7; tentative D call: TRBD2 (5 bases). Trimming left V 6 bases short and J 6 bases short, with 18 bases between. CDR1 and CDR2 from the germline V gene are MDHEN and SYDVKM. This CDR3 has 14 residues. The CDR3: CASRPGSNRLEQYF. DNA for the CDR3: TGTGCCAGCAGACCGGGATCCAACCGCCTCGAGCAGTACTTC.

The V and J genes are TRBV25-1 and TRBJ1-4, with D possibly TRBD1 on 6 matching bases. CDR1 MGHDK and CDR2 SYGVNS come from the germline V gene. Trimming removed 3 bases from V and 3 bases from J, with 11 bases in between. This CDR3 is 15 amino acids long. CDR3 loop: CASSDIQGANEKLFF. CDR3 bases: TGTGCCAGCAGTGACATACAGGGTGCTAATGAAAAACTGTTTTTT.

The V gene is TRBV6-5, the J gene TRBJ2-1, with D unresolved. With 6 bases removed from V and 9 bases from J, the gap between germline ends came to 18 bases. The CDR3 loop spans 14 amino acids. Germline CDR1 MNHEY, CDR2 SVGAGI. The CDR3 reads CASRDLPRAGEQFF. DNA of the CDR3: TGTGCCAGCAGGGACCTCCCGAGAGCCGGTGAGCAGTTCTTC.

This clone occurred once. DNA for the CDR3: TGTGCCAGCTCCTACGGCGCAGACACCAAATACGAGCAGTACTTC. Protein sequence: CASSYGADTKYEQYF. The genes are TRBV18 and TRBJ2-7, with unresolved D. The CDR3 is 15 residues long. From germline, CDR1 is KGHSH and CDR2 LQKENI. V lost 6 bases, J lost 4 bases, and 19 bases lay in between. The full variable domain, with the rest looked up from reference TRBV18 and TRBJ2-7, is NAGVMQNPRHLVRRRGQEARLRCSPMKGHSHVYWYRQLPEEGLKFMVYLQKENIIDESGMPKERFSAEFPKEGPSILRIQQVVRGDSAAYFCASSYGADTKYEQYFGPGTRLTVT.

The V and J genes are TRBV10-1 and TRBJ1-4; D uncertain. The CDR3 sequence is 15 residues long. The germline gives CDR1 WNHNN, CDR2 SYGVQD (reference sequence). V was pared by 0 bases and J by 4 bases, with 9 bases between. This CDR3 is CASSESSADNEKLFF. CDR3 coding DNA: TGCGCCAGCAGTGAGTCATCGGCGGATAATGAAAAACTGTTTTTT.

Of note for this clone: The junction departs from germline at one end; a sequencing error may be responsible. The chain couples TRBV6-5 to TRBJ2-1, with D perhaps TRBD2 (6 bases). In germline, CDR1 is MNHEY, CDR2 SVGAGI. The CDR3 contains 12 residues. The CDR3 protein is CASSQAGLASVF. CDR3 bases: TGTGCCAGCAGTCAAGCGGGCTTAGCCTCAGTCTTC.

The CDR3 DNA reads TGTGCCAGCAGCCGGTCTAGCGGGCCTAACTCCTACAATGAGCAGTTCTTC. Translated: CASSRSSGPNSYNEQFF. The chain recombines TRBV7-9 with TRBJ2-1; 8 nucleotides match TRBD2. The CDR3 spans 17 residues. The V and J ends lost 5 bases and 0 bases, in that order; junction bases with no gene match: 9. Germline CDR1 SEHNR, CDR2 FQNEAQ (reference sequence). The full variable domain, completed using reference TRBV7-9 and TRBJ2-1, is DTGVSQNPRHKITKRGQNVTFRCDPISEHNRLYWYRQTLGQGPEFLTYFQNEAQLEKSRLLSDRFSAERPKGSFSTLEIQRTEQGDSAMYLCASSRSSGPNSYNEQFFGPGTRLTVL.

The chain couples TRBV15 to TRBJ1-4; tentatively, D is TRBD1 (5 bases). The CDR3 is 14 residues long. The V gene lost 4 bases and the J gene lost 8 bases, with 14 bases spanning the gap. Germline CDR1 LNHNV, CDR2 YYDKDF (reference sequence). CDR3 in DNA: TGTGCCACCAGCATTGACAAGGGGAGCGAAAAACTGTTTTTT. It yields the protein CATSIDKGSEKLFF.

The chain is built from TRBV6-6 and TRBJ2-7; D call uncertain. The CDR3 is 9 amino acids. Trimming shortened V by 4 bases and J by 7 bases, and 2 bases separated the two germline ends. Germline loops: CDR1 MNHNY, CDR2 SVGAGI (reference sequence). CDR3 protein: CASSLEQYF. DNA for the CDR3: TGTGCCAGCAGTTTAGAGCAGTACTTC.

The V gene is TRBV9, the J gene TRBJ2-2; the match to TRBD2 covers 11 bases. The CDR3 covers 18 residues. Germline trimming cut 0 bases from V and 4 bases from J; bases unmatched to any gene: 8. CDR1 is SGDLS, CDR2 YYNGEE, per germline. Here the CDR3 reads CASSVVAGGIPSTGELFF. CDR3 nucleotide sequence: TGTGCCAGCAGCGTAGTAGCGGGAGGGATTCCGAGCACCGGGGAGCTGTTTTTT.